These 14 T cell receptor beta chains originate from one sample sequenced in a study of T-cell memory formation after mild COVID-19. TCRdb fed the 5' RACE reads into MiXCR, producing one record per CDR3 protein. This sample has fewer than 650,000 distinct CDR3 sequences, with 20% to 25% found just once. The sequenced sample consisted of PBMCs or a T cell subset sorted from them (not recorded which). Receptor source: an adult woman who had mild COVID-19 (a few samples of this study predate the infection). Cell type and time point are not known.

The CDR3 nucleotides read TGTGCCAGCAGTGGAGAGGAGGGCCCCTACAATGAGCAGTTCTTC. Translated, it gives CASSGEEGPYNEQFF. The rearrangement uses TRBV7-9 and TRBJ2-1; TRBD2 might be the D (6 bases). From germline, CDR1 is SEHNR and CDR2 FQNEAQ (reference sequence). The CDR3 extends over 15 amino acids. V was trimmed by 6 bases and J by 2 bases, leaving 14 bases between them.

A remark on this clonotype: One junction end disagrees with the germline gene, perhaps due to a read error. J is TRBJ2-7 and V is TRBV7-7; TRBD2 agrees at 8 bases. This CDR3 is built from 14 residues. Germline lookup yields CDR1 SSHAT and CDR2 FNYEAQ (reference sequence). The CDR3 loop is CASSLTSEDYEQYF. CDR3 bases: TGTGCTAGCAGCTTGACTAGCGAGGACTACGAGCAGTACTTC.

V is TRBV9 and J is TRBJ1-6; D might be TRBD1 (5 bases). Germline values: CDR1 SGDLS, CDR2 YYNGEE. The V and J ends lost 0 bases and 9 bases respectively, with 13 bases between them. The CDR3 covers 15 residues. The DNA for the CDR3 is TGTGCCAGCAGCGTAGATGGGTCGCAGGGTTCACCCCTCCACTTT. Translation: CASSVDGSQGSPLHF.

The rearrangement joins TRBV27 to TRBJ1-1, with D possibly TRBD1 on 6 matching bases. V lost 4 bases and J 3 bases, leaving 18 bases between the germline ends. CDR3 length: 16 residues. Looked up from germline, CDR1 is MNHEY and CDR2 is SMNVEV (reference sequence). The CDR3 bases are TGTGCCAGCAGTTCCCCCCCGGGAGGGGGGGACACTGAAGCTTTCTTT. Translation: CASSSPPGGGDTEAFF.

J is TRBJ2-1 and V is TRBV19, with 7 positions matching TRBD2. Per the germline V gene, CDR1 is LNHDA and CDR2 is SQIVND (reference sequence). CDR3 length equals 13 residues. With 5 bases clipped from V and 7 bases from J, the junction kept 5 bases outside the gene matches. This CDR3 reads CASSAGGSNEQFF. The CDR3 DNA reads as TGTGCCAGTAGTGCCGGGGGGAGTAATGAGCAGTTCTTC.

The chain couples TRBV3-1 to TRBJ2-2, with D unresolved. This CDR3 contains 15 residues. The germline CDR1 and CDR2 sequences are LGHDT and YNNKEL (reference sequence). Trimming removed 2 bases at V and 3 bases at J, with 10 bases between. The CDR3 DNA reads as TGTGCCAGCAGCCAAAAGATTAGGGACACCGGGGAGCTGTTTTTT. It encodes CASSQKIRDTGELFF.

This clonotype appeared a few times. This chain links TRBV7-2 with TRBJ1-2, with D possibly being TRBD1 (5 bases). The CDR3 runs 16 residues. The V end was cut by 3 bases, the J end by 6 bases, with 20 bases between. The germline CDR1 and CDR2 sequences are SGHTA and FQGNSA. CDR3 sequence reads: CASSLLAPGTSHGYTF. Written as DNA, the CDR3 is TGTGCCAGCAGCTTGCTAGCCCCCGGGACCTCCCATGGCTACACCTTC.

The rearrangement links TRBV3-1 to TRBJ1-6, with TRBD1 matching over 8 bases. Germline V lookup: CDR1 LGHDT, CDR2 YNNKEL (reference sequence). With 1 base clipped from V and 8 bases from J, the junction kept 7 bases outside the gene matches. The CDR3 is made up of 16 amino acids. CDR3 in amino acids: CASSQANPGGDSPLHF. The CDR3 coding sequence is TGTGCCAGCAGCCAAGCCAACCCAGGGGGCGATTCACCCCTCCACTTT.

The CDR3 DNA is TGTGCCAGCACAACTCGGGACAGTAACTATGGCTACACCTTC. Amino acids: CASTTRDSNYGYTF. The rearrangement links TRBV6-6 to TRBJ1-2; TRBD1 agrees at 7 bases. The length of the CDR3 is 14 residues. CDR1 is MNHNY, CDR2 SVGAGI, per germline (reference sequence). V lost 7 bases to trimming and J lost 1 base; unmatched junction nucleotides: 6.

The V and J genes are TRBV20-1 and TRBJ1-2; tentatively, D is TRBD1 (6 bases). The CDR3 length is 12 residues. Germline lookup yields CDR1 DFQATT and CDR2 SNEGSKA (reference sequence). Between the trimmed V and J ends, which lost 3 bases and 3 bases, there was a span of 8 bases. CDR3 sequence reads: CSARDSDYGYTF. As DNA, the CDR3 is TGCAGTGCTAGGGACAGCGACTATGGCTACACCTTC.

This rearrangement joins TRBV5-1 to TRBJ1-2; D might be TRBD1 (5 bases). Germline CDR1 reads SGHRS; CDR2 reads YFSETQ. The CDR3 has 15 residues. Trimming removed 5 bases at V and 1 base at J, with 15 bases between. This chain's CDR3 is CASRDGHLLNYGYTF. Written as DNA, the CDR3 is TGCGCCAGCAGGGACGGACATCTACTTAACTATGGCTACACCTTC.

Written as DNA, the CDR3 is TGTGCCAGCAGCCTCCAGGGAAGCAGTGAGCAGTTCTTC. Protein sequence: CASSLQGSSEQFF. The rearrangement joins TRBV12-3 or TRBV12-4 to TRBJ2-1, with a tentative D call TRBD1 (5 bases). The CDR3 spans 13 residues. The V and J ends lost 6 bases and 9 bases respectively, with 15 bases between them.

The chain carries TRBV20-1 and TRBJ2-3, with TRBD1 matching 9 bases. The V segment lost 8 bases and the J segment 2 bases; nucleotides outside the gene matches: 8. The CDR3 is 14 residues long. CDR1 and CDR2 (germline): DFQATT, SNEGSKA (reference sequence). This CDR3 is CSTQQGAPTDTQYF. CDR3 bases: TGCAGTACTCAACAGGGGGCCCCCACAGATACGCAGTATTTT.

This clonotype appeared a few times. V and J are TRBV7-3 and TRBJ2-1; D gene unclear. Per germline, CDR1 SGHTA and CDR2 FQGTGA. The CDR3 spans 14 residues. V was clipped by 5 bases and J by 7 bases, with 15 bases between them. In DNA form, the CDR3 reads TGTGCCAGCAGCCCGGCCCAGTCAAAAAATGAGCAGTTCTTC. This gives the protein CASSPAQSKNEQFF.